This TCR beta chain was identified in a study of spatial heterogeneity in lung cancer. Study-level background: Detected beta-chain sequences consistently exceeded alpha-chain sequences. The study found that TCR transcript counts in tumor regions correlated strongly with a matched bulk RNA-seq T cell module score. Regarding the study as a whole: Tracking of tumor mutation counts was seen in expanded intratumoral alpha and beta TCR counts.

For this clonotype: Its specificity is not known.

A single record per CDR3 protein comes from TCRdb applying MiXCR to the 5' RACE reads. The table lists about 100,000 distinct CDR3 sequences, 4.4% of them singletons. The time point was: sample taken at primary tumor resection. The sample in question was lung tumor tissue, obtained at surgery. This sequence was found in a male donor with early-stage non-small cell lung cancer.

The CDR3 nucleotides are TGCGCCAGCAGCCAACAGGGGTTGAACACTGAAGCTTTCTTT. Translation gives CASSQQGLNTEAFF. The chain employs TRBV5-1 and TRBJ1-1; 7 bases map to TRBD1. Losses at the gene ends were 4 bases for V and 0 bases for J; bases not matched to a gene: 3. The CDR3 is 14 amino acids. Germline V lookup: CDR1 SGHRS, CDR2 YFSETQ.